The 5 T cell receptor beta chains below all came from one sample that was sequenced in a study of regulatory T cells in long-lasting Graves disease. The sample's time point: newly diagnosed GD, antithyroid drugs for less than 3 months. The TCR library was prepared using RNA isolated from PBMCs. Combining iRepertoire HTBI primers with Arm-PCR of CDR3 regions, the authors built TCR beta libraries. TCRdb passed the multiplex PCR reads through MiXCR, listing each CDR3 protein once. The table shows 580,000 or so distinct CDR3 sequences, with 15% to 20% occurring only once. These data were likewise used in another study, on T cells in Graves' hyperthyroidism and ophthalmopathy.

The material was peripheral blood mononuclear cells (PBMCs), obtained at new diagnosis, from a patient treated with antithyroid drugs. Receptors were obtained from a man aged 18 to 29 with Graves disease.

The chain is built from TRBV7-9 and TRBJ1-2; D ambiguous. The ends were cut back, 1 base at V and 3 bases at J, with 12 bases in the middle. This CDR3 comprises 15 residues. Per the germline V gene, CDR1 is SEHNR and CDR2 is FQNEAQ (reference sequence). CDR3 sequence: CASSLEVGRYYGYTF. The CDR3 nucleotides are TGTGCCAGCAGCTTAGAGGTCGGGCGGTACTATGGCTACACCTTC.

This clonotype was recorded many times. CDR3 amino acids: CASSLIVGTGPDEQFF. The DNA for the CDR3 is TGTGCCAGCAGTTTAATTGTTGGGACAGGGCCCGATGAGCAGTTCTTC. The chain joins TRBV27 to TRBJ2-1, with TRBD1 identical over 9 bases. The V gene's germline CDR1 is MNHEY and CDR2 SMNVEV (reference sequence). J gave up 8 bases and V 2 bases, and 10 bases lay outside the gene matches. The CDR3 runs to 16 residues.

This clonotype turned up a few times. V is TRBV15 and J is TRBJ2-7; TRBD2 matches at 9 bases. Germline V gene sequence: CDR1 LNHNV, CDR2 YYDKDF (reference sequence). The CDR3 runs 16 residues. The trim removed 1 base at V and 0 bases at J, leaving 4 bases unmatched. DNA for the CDR3: TGTGCCACCAGCAGAGGGTCTAGCGGGGACTCCTACGAGCAGTACTTC. This codes for CATSRGSSGDSYEQYF.

This clonotype was seen many times. J is TRBJ2-5 and V is TRBV10-1; maybe TRBD1 (6 bases). The last part of the DNA fits TRBJ2-1 better; the J call may be wrong. The CDR3 is 12 amino acids. The germline V gene has CDR1 WNHNN and CDR2 SYGVQD (reference sequence). The CDR3 DNA reads as TGCGCCAGCAGTGGAGGCAGGGGCACGCAGTTCTTC. This translates into CASSGGRGTQFF.

This CDR3 is CASTLAGADTQYF. CDR3 nucleotides: TGTGCCAGCACTCTAGCGGGAGCAGATACGCAGTATTTT. The chain has TRBV27 and TRBJ2-3; 10 bases map to TRBD2. This CDR3 has 13 amino acids. The V gene's germline CDR1 is MNHEY and CDR2 SMNVEV (reference sequence). The V segment lost 7 bases and the J segment 4 bases; nucleotides outside the gene matches: 2.